This T cell receptor beta chain is drawn from a study of T cells in narcolepsy. Study overall: Patients with NT1 or NT2 and healthy control donors were enrolled. Findings and limits, study-wide: No autoreactive T cell clone sequences appeared in some memory CD4+ repertoires. Healthy controls reportedly lacked the autoreactive clonotypes serially found in patients' blood.

In the case of this clone: Its specificity is not known.

The assay was immunoSEQ multiplex PCR, and TCRdb's table has in-frame clones only and misses some. The data show around 31,000 clones, 80% to 85% seen once. CDR3 size: 14 residues. The germline V gene encodes CDR1 SGHNT and CDR2 YYREEE (reference sequence). V lost 4 bases and J lost 3, with 14 bases in between. The specimen was CD45RA- memory CD4+ T cells from PBMCs. The V gene is TRBV5-4, the J gene TRBJ2-7; tentative D call: TRBD1 (6 bases). The clonotype comes from a human donor with narcolepsy. The CDR3 here is CASSLGTNIYEQYF. For the CDR3, the DNA is TGTGCCAGCAGCCTAGGGACAAATATCTACGAGCAGTACTTC.